This T cell receptor beta chain is drawn from a study of blood T cell repertoires in COVID-19. Overall study context: The analysed material was cDNA or gDNA that came from T cells, B-cell-depleted T cells, or PBMCs.

The J segment lost 1 base and the V segment lost 0 bases, leaving 8 bases of the junction unmatched. The germline V gene encodes CDR1 LGHNT and CDR2 FRNRAP. This CDR3 is built from 17 residues. In the original processing: Nucleated cell number was recorded as an estimate derived from reference gene primer amplification. The assay was immunoSEQ multiplex PCR, and TCRdb's table has in-frame clones only and misses some. The V and J calls and clone size come from that table; D and trimming were worked out from the DNA. The sample includes under 250,000 clones, approximately 78% of them seen just once. The receptor comes from a woman aged 40 to 49 with acute or convalescent COVID-19. The chain is built from TRBV12-5 and TRBJ1-1; 7 bases are a match to TRBD1. The source material was peripheral blood. In DNA form, the CDR3 reads TGTGCTAGTGGTTTGGTTCGACTCAGGGGGAGGAACACTGAAGCTTTCTTT. Its translation: CASGLVRLRGRNTEAFF.